The rows below give T cell receptor beta chains drawn from one sample of a study of post-analysis software for immune sequencing data. TCRdb re-derived calls from the PCR reads in MiXCR, one entry per CDR3 protein. The sample carries some 800,000 distinct CDR3 sequences, about 43% recorded once. The sample comprised blood. The origin of the receptors is a girl between 5 and 17 years old with multiple sclerosis. Each CDR3 is given with its conserved first and last residue. Each record gives: CDR3 DNA, CDR3 protein, clone size, J gene, V gene, D gene. The D gene is left open where the match is weak. Clone size is given for some rows only: seen once, a few or many times, or a class if the clone is expanded.

TGTGCCAGCAGTGTCCGACTAGCGGGTCCCAATGAGCAGTTCTTC	CASSVRLAGPNEQFF	-	TRBJ2-1	TRBV6-1	TRBD2
TGTGCCAGCAGGCCGGACTCCCCGAGGATCGGGACCCAGTACTTC	CASRPDSPRIGTQYF	-	TRBJ2-5	TRBV6-5	-
TGTGCCAGCAGCTTGGTCCGGGACAACTCCTACGAGCAGTACTTC	CASSLVRDNSYEQYF	-	TRBJ2-7	TRBV7-2	-
TGTGCCTGGGTCGGGACTGGTGAAAAGACCCAGTACTTC	CAWVGTGEKTQYF	-	TRBJ2-5	TRBV7-9	-
TGTGCCAGCAGTTGGGAAGCGAGCGCAGATACGCAATATTTT	CASSWEASADTQYF	-	TRBJ2-3	TRBV12-3/TRBV12-4	-
TGTGCCAACAGCCCCGAATCAGGGGCAGGGGATACGCAGTATTTT	CANSPESGAGDTQYF	-	TRBJ2-3	TRBV5-8	-
TGTGCCAGCAGTTACAGGGTTCCACCTTCCTACGAGCAGTACTTC	CASSYRVPPSYEQYF	-	TRBJ2-7	TRBV6-5	-
TGTGTCAGCAGCGTAGGGGCGGCGAACACTGAAGCTTTCTTT	CVSSVGAANTEAFF	few	TRBJ1-1	TRBV9	-
TGCGCCAGCAGCCCCACCGGGACAGGAACCTACGAGCAGTACTTC	CASSPTGTGTYEQYF	-	TRBJ2-7	TRBV5-1	TRBD1
TGTGCCAGTAATTTGGGAGACTATGGCTACACCTTC	CASNLGDYGYTF	once	TRBJ1-2	TRBV19	-
TGCAGCGCGGTCGAGGGCGGCTATGGCTACACCTTC	CSAVEGGYGYTF	few	TRBJ1-2	TRBV29-1	-
TGCAGCGTGCGAGGGGCGGAGGAGCAGTACTTC	CSVRGAEEQYF	-	TRBJ2-4	TRBV29-1	-
TGCGCCAGCAGCTCGTATGCGGGTCCCTCCTACGAGCAGTACTTC	CASSSYAGPSYEQYF	few	TRBJ2-7	TRBV5-1	-
TGTGCCAGCGGGCAGTCTCAAGAGACCCAGTACTTC	CASGQSQETQYF	-	TRBJ2-5	TRBV6-2/TRBV6-3	-
TGCAGTGCTCGCGGGAGACCCCACGAGCAGTACTTC	CSARGRPHEQYF	few	TRBJ2-7	TRBV20-1	TRBD2
TGCAACGTGGATACAGGACAGATGGGGACTGAAGCTTTCTTT	CNVDTGQMGTEAFF	once	TRBJ1-1	TRBV29-1	-
TGTGCCAACAGGCAGGGTGAGACCCAGTACTTC	CANRQGETQYF	-	TRBJ2-5	TRBV6-5	-
TGTGCCAGCAGCCCAGACCCTAGGGCACAATCCTTGACTTATGAGCAGTTCTTC	CASSPDPRAQSLTYEQFF	-	TRBJ2-1	TRBV7-2	-
TGCGCCAGCAGCGAGGGACTAGCGGGATCAGTAGAGACCCAGTACTTC	CASSEGLAGSVETQYF	-	TRBJ2-5	TRBV5-1	TRBD2
TGCGCCAGCAGATCTGGCGGGGAAAGCTATGGCTACACCTTC	CASRSGGESYGYTF	-	TRBJ1-2	TRBV5-1	-
TGTGCCAGCAGCAAAGGGCAGGTGTCCTACGAGCAGTACTTC	CASSKGQVSYEQYF	-	TRBJ2-7	TRBV21-1	-
TGTGCCAGCAGTCGTGGGGCCAGCAACTATGGCTACACCTTC	CASSRGASNYGYTF	-	TRBJ1-2	TRBV7-9	-
TGCAGTGCTAGAGCCTACGGCACTAGTAGTTGGGCCTACGAGCAGTACTTC	CSARAYGTSSWAYEQYF	-	TRBJ2-7	TRBV20-1	-
TGCAGTGCTAGAGGATACGGGAGGAACGATGAGCAGTTCTTC	CSARGYGRNDEQFF	few	TRBJ2-1	TRBV20-1	TRBD2
TGTGCCAGCAGTGGCAGTTTGAACACTGAAGCTTTCTTT	CASSGSLNTEAFF	-	TRBJ1-1	TRBV6-1	-
TGTGCCAGCAGTCCCGCCAGGACTGGAGACTATGGCTACACCTTC	CASSPARTGDYGYTF	few	TRBJ1-2	TRBV27	-
TGCAGCCTGGGAGGACAGGACGACATGAACACTGAAGCTTTCTTT	CSLGGQDDMNTEAFF	-	TRBJ1-1	TRBV29-1	TRBD1
TGCAGTGCTAGTCCTCTCGCTAGCGGGAGTGGCTTGGCCTCCGAGCAGTACTTC	CSASPLASGSGLASEQYF	-	TRBJ2-7	TRBV20-1	TRBD2
TGTGCCAGCAGTGGAGGACAGGGGGCTAACTATGGCTACACCTTC	CASSGGQGANYGYTF	many	TRBJ1-2	TRBV6-5	TRBD1
TGTGCCAGCAGTTTATCCATGTTATTAGGACAAGAGACCCAGTACTTC	CASSLSMLLGQETQYF	once	TRBJ2-5	TRBV27	-
TGTGCCAGCAGTTTCGGGGGGTTGGATGAGCAGTACTTC	CASSFGGLDEQYF	-	TRBJ2-5	TRBV12-3/TRBV12-4	TRBD2
TGTGCCAGCAGCCTGCTAGCGGGACGAAATACGCAGTATTTT	CASSLLAGRNTQYF	-	TRBJ2-3	TRBV2	TRBD2
TGTGCCAGCAGTTTCGGCGGGAATAGCAATCAGCCCCAGCATTTT	CASSFGGNSNQPQHF	few	TRBJ1-5	TRBV12-3/TRBV12-4	-
TGCAGTGCCAGAAGCGCGGGACCACCAAGTTCCAGACAGCCCCAGCATTTT	CSARSAGPPSSRQPQHF	few	TRBJ1-5	TRBV20-1	-
TGCAGCGTTGAGGGGGACAGAGACTCTGGGGCCAACGTCCTGACTTTC	CSVEGDRDSGANVLTF	few	TRBJ2-6	TRBV29-1	TRBD1
TGTGCCAGCAGCTTAGCTACTAGCAGATACAATGAGCAGTTCTTC	CASSLATSRYNEQFF	-	TRBJ2-1	TRBV7-4	-
TGCAGCACGAGACAGGGGGGTGACTACAATGAGCAGTTCTTC	CSTRQGGDYNEQFF	-	TRBJ2-1	TRBV29-1	TRBD1
TGTGCCAGCAGCTTAGGGCTGGGGGGCTACACCTTC	CASSLGLGGYTF	many	TRBJ1-2	TRBV7-2	-
TGTGCCAGCTCACCACCTGGCGGGAGGGGAGGCAATGAGCAGTTCTTC	CASSPPGGRGGNEQFF	-	TRBJ2-1	TRBV18	TRBD2
TGTGCCACCAGCATCGGCAGGGGCTCCTACGAGCAGTACTTC	CATSIGRGSYEQYF	few	TRBJ2-7	TRBV15	-
TGTGCCAGCAGCCGAGCCCTTAGCGGGAGGGCCAGCACAGATACGCAGTATTTT	CASSRALSGRASTDTQYF	-	TRBJ2-3	TRBV6-1	TRBD2
TGTGCCAGCAGCTTTTTGACAGGGGCTCATGGCTACACCTTC	CASSFLTGAHGYTF	-	TRBJ1-2	TRBV7-2	TRBD1
TGTACCAGCAGTTACTCGAATGTTTGGGCACAAGAGACCCAGTACTTC	CTSSYSNVWAQETQYF	-	TRBJ2-5	TRBV6-5	-
TGTGCCACCAGTGACCGCCATAGCGGGTTGCCCAATGAGCAGTTCTTC	CATSDRHSGLPNEQFF	many	TRBJ2-1	TRBV24-1	TRBD2
TGCAGCGCGGCGGGGGGCGTTAACTATGGCTACACCTTC	CSAAGGVNYGYTF	-	TRBJ1-2	TRBV29-1	-
TGTGCCTGGAGTGTAGGTCTAGCGAACTACGAGCAGTACTTC	CAWSVGLANYEQYF	once	TRBJ2-7	TRBV30	-
TGTGCCATCAGTGAGTCAGCCTGGGGCTACACCTTC	CAISESAWGYTF	-	TRBJ1-2	TRBV10-3	-
TGTGCCAGCAGCCAAGAACACCGCGGTGAGCAGTTCTTC	CASSQEHRGEQFF	few	TRBJ2-1	TRBV3-1	-
TGTGCCAGCAGCGTAGACTTCGACAGCTCGGGAGGCTACACCTTC	CASSVDFDSSGGYTF	-	TRBJ1-2	TRBV9	-
TGCGCCAGCAGCTCGATTAGCTTATCTGGGGCCAACGTCCTGACTTTC	CASSSISLSGANVLTF	-	TRBJ2-6	TRBV5-1	-
TGCGCCAGCAGGACAGAGATTCCTGAGCAGTACTTC	CASRTEIPEQYF	few	TRBJ2-5	TRBV10-2	-